A selection of T cell receptor beta chains follows, all from one sample in a study of blood T cell repertoires in COVID-19. Produced via immunoSEQ multiplex PCR; TCRdb's table is partial and in-frame only. The sample yields under 200,000 clones, 88% seen once. Sequenced input: peripheral blood. The source is a man in his forties or fifties with active or convalescent COVID-19. The CDR3 runs from the conserved cysteine through the conserved F or W. D genes are given only for firm matches. Expanded clones are given a class, and other clones once, few, many or no size at all.

j_call d_call v_call clone_size cdr3_aa cdr3_nt
TRBJ1-5 TRBD1 TRBV10-3 NA CAIREDRDQPQHF TGTGCCATCAGGGAAGACAGGGATCAGCCCCAGCATTTT
TRBJ2-2 TRBD2 TRBV11-3 NA CASSPLAGVTGELFF TGTGCCAGCAGCCCACTAGCGGGAGTCACCGGGGAGCTGTTTTTT
TRBJ1-5 TRBD1 TRBV6-1 NA CASSEDRGDQPQHF TGTGCCAGCAGTGAGGACAGGGGGGACCAGCCCCAGCATTTT
TRBJ1-4 NA TRBV12-5 NA CASGFRRTTTNEKLFF TGTGCTAGTGGTTTTAGGAGGACCACAACTAATGAAAAACTGTTTTTT
TRBJ2-7 NA TRBV28 NA CASSFYSYEQYF TGTGCCAGCAGTTTCTACTCCTACGAGCAGTACTTC
TRBJ1-5 NA TRBV19 NA CASSMGGADSQPQHF TGTGCCAGTAGTATGGGCGGGGCGGATAGTCAGCCCCAGCATTTT
TRBJ1-2 TRBD1 TRBV5-6 NA CASSLYGTGNYGYTF TGTGCCAGCAGCTTGTACGGGACAGGGAACTATGGCTACACCTTC
TRBJ2-7 NA TRBV14 NA CASSQRAHEQYF TGTGCCAGCAGCCAGAGGGCTCACGAGCAGTACTTC
TRBJ1-2 NA TRBV30 NA CAFPDGDYGYTF TGTGCCTTCCCGGACGGGGATTATGGCTACACCTTC
TRBJ2-1 NA TRBV5-1 NA CASSFEETSYNEQFF TGCGCCAGCAGCTTCGAGGAAACTTCCTACAATGAGCAGTTCTTC
TRBJ1-6 TRBD1 TRBV6-5 NA CASMDRLNSPLHF TGTGCCAGCATGGACAGGTTGAATTCACCCCTCCACTTT
TRBJ2-7 NA TRBV20-1 once CSASSGTRDEQYF TGCAGTGCTAGTTCCGGGACACGCGACGAGCAGTACTTC
TRBJ2-3 TRBD2 TRBV29-1 NA CSTGLADTQYF TGCAGCACAGGACTAGCAGATACGCAGTATTTT
TRBJ2-7 NA TRBV28 NA CASSLSGLKDF TGTGCCAGCAGTTTAAGCGGGTTGAAGGACTTC
TRBJ1-1 NA TRBV9 NA CASSVGPVPAGTEAFF TGTGCCAGCAGCGTAGGTCCGGTTCCCGCGGGGACTGAAGCTTTCTTT
TRBJ2-1 NA TRBV20-1 NA CSARVQGGQFF TGCAGTGCTAGAGTCCAGGGCGGGCAGTTCTTC
TRBJ1-5 NA TRBV5-6 once CASSFRGSNQPQHF TGTGCCAGCAGCTTCCGGGGTAGCAATCAGCCCCAGCATTTT
TRBJ2-1 NA TRBV5-1 NA CASSQDYNLRGEQFF TGCGCCAGCAGCCAAGACTATAACCTACGCGGTGAGCAGTTCTTC
TRBJ2-1 NA TRBV6-5 NA CASTRGEQFF TGTGCCAGCACCCGGGGTGAGCAGTTCTTC
TRBJ2-3 TRBD2 TRBV5-1 NA CASSLSGRAADTQYF TGCGCCAGCAGCCTCAGCGGGAGGGCCGCAGATACGCAGTATTTT
TRBJ1-2 NA TRBV6-5 NA CASSYVQNYGYTF TGTGCCAGCAGTTATGTGCAGAACTATGGCTACACCTTC
TRBJ1-2 TRBD1 TRBV7-9 few CASSLAYRDRGIANYGYTF TGTGCCAGCAGCTTAGCCTATAGGGACAGGGGAATCGCTAACTATGGCTACACCTTC
TRBJ1-2 TRBD1 TRBV18 few CASSPPGQGGYGYTF TGTGCCAGCTCACCCCCGGGACAGGGCGGCTATGGCTACACCTTC
TRBJ1-2 TRBD1 TRBV5-4 NA CASSLQGNYGYTF TGTGCCAGCAGCTTACAGGGGAACTATGGCTACACCTTC
TRBJ1-1 NA TRBV18 NA CASSLSSQYTEAFF TGTGCCAGCTCACTTTCGTCGCAGTACACTGAAGCTTTCTTT
TRBJ2-7 NA TRBV7-2 NA CASSSRRSYGEQYF TGTGCCAGCAGCTCTCGACGGAGTTACGGCGAGCAGTACTTC
TRBJ1-2 NA TRBV27 NA CASTVQPGYGYTF TGTGCCAGCACCGTACAACCGGGCTATGGCTACACCTTC
TRBJ2-3 TRBD2 TRBV5-4 NA CASSPVGSGGATDTQYF TGTGCCAGCAGCCCGGTGGGTAGCGGGGGGGCAACAGATACGCAGTATTTT
TRBJ1-6 TRBD1 TRBV19 few CASSITGGDSPLHF TGTGCCAGTAGTATCACAGGGGGTGATTCACCCCTCCACTTT
TRBJ2-1 TRBD2 TRBV14 NA CASSRLRLAIYNEQFF TGTGCCAGCAGCCGACTAAGACTAGCGATCTACAATGAGCAGTTCTTC